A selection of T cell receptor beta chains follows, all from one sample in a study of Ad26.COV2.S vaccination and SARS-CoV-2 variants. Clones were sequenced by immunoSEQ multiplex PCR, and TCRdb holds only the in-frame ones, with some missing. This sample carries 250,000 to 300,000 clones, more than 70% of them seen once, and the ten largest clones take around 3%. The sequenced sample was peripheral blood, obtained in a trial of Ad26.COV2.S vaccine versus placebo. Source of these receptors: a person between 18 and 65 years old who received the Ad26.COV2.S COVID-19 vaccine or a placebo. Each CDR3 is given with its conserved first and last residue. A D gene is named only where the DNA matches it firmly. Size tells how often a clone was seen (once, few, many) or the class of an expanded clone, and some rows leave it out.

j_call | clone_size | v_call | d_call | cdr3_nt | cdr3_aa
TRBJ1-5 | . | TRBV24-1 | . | TGTGCCACCAGTGATTCCTCCGTCGGGGGTAAAAAGCATTTT | CATSDSSVGGKKHF
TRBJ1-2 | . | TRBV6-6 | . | TGTGCCAGCAGTTACTATCTTGGCTACACCTTC | CASSYYLGYTF
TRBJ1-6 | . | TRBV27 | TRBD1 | TGTGCCAGCACCGCGGGACAGGGGGCAGGTTCACCCCTCCACTTT | CASTAGQGAGSPLHF
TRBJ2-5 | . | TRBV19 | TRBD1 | TGTGCCAGTAGTGCCGGGACAGGAGTCCAAGAGACCCAGTACTTC | CASSAGTGVQETQYF
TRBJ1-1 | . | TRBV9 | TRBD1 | TGTGCCAGCAGCCCTTCGGACAGGCGGAACACTGAAGCTTTCTTT | CASSPSDRRNTEAFF
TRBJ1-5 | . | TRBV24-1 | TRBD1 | TGTGCCACCAGTGATTTCCCTGACAGGGATCATCAGCCCCAGCATTTT | CATSDFPDRDHQPQHF
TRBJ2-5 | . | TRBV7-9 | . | TGTGCCAGCAGCTTAAAATTTGTCCAAGAGACCCAGTACTTC | CASSLKFVQETQYF
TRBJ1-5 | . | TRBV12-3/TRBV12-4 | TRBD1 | TGTGCCAGCAGGTCAGGGGGGGATCGACCCCAGCATTTT | CASRSGGDRPQHF
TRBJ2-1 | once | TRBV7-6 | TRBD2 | TGTGCCAGCAGCTCCCGGCTAGCGGGAGCCAATGAGCAGTTCTTC | CASSSRLAGANEQFF
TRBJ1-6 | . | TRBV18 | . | TGTGCCAGCTCGGCGGAGGTGGGGAGCTCCTATAATTCACCCCTCCACTTT | CASSAEVGSSYNSPLHF
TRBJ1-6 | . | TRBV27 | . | TGTGCCAGCAGTTTATATCAGAAGAATTCACCCCTCCACTTT | CASSLYQKNSPLHF
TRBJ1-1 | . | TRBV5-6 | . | TGTGCCAGCAGCCCCGAATTGGGGGGAAGCACTGAAGCTTTCTTT | CASSPELGGSTEAFF
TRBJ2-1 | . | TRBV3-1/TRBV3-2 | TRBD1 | TGTGCCAGCAGCCGGACAGGGACCGGGCGAGAGCAGTTCTTC | CASSRTGTGREQFF
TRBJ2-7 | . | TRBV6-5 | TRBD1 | TGTGCCAGCAATATAAGACAGGGGGGCTACGAGCAGTACTTC | CASNIRQGGYEQYF
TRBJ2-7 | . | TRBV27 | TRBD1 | TGTGCCAGCGGGACAGACTTATGGGAGCAGTACTTC | CASGTDLWEQYF
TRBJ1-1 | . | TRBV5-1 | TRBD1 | TGCGCCAGCAGCCGCGATGGGACAGGGGGCGGAGGGAGCAGGGGCACTGAAGCTTTCTTT | CASSRDGTGGGGSRGTEAFF
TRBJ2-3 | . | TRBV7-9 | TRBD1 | TGTGCCAGCAGCCTCAACGGACAAAGACCGGGACAGGGCACAGATACGCAGTATTTT | CASSLNGQRPGQGTDTQYF
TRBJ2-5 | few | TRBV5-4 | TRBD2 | TGTGCCAGCAGTTCACTAGCGGGGGGGCTGTCAGCCCAGTACTTC | CASSSLAGGLSAQYF
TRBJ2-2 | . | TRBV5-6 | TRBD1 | TGTGCCAGCAGTTGGGACAGGAACACCGGGGAGCTGTTTTTT | CASSWDRNTGELFF
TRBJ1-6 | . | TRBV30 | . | TGTGCCTGGAGTATCTACTCGGGCCATTCACCCCTCCACTTT | CAWSIYSGHSPLHF
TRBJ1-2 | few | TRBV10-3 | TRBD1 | TGTGCCACTGGGACAGGGACGAGGTACTATGGCTACACCTTC | CATGTGTRYYGYTF
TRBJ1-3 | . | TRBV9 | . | TGTGCCAGCAGCGTAGGACAGTCTACCTCTGGAAACACCATATATTTT | CASSVGQSTSGNTIYF
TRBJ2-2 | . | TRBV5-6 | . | TGTGCCAGCAGCCGTGAGAGTTACACCGGGGAGCTGTTTTTT | CASSRESYTGELFF